A single sample is the source of the 31 T cell receptor beta chains below, sequenced in a study of vaccination and CD4 T cells after COVID-19. Their antigen targets remain unknown. Cultured CD4+ T cell DNA underwent sequencing with the Oncomine TCR Beta short-read assay. TCRdb called the PCR reads again in MiXCR, with one record for every CDR3 protein. This sample has 9,000 to 13,000 distinct CDR3 sequences, with roughly 44% found just once. Treatment indicated: approximately 10-day PBMC culture with coronavirus spike peptide pools or control peptides (ViraFEST assay). What was sequenced was CD4+ T cells from blood, cultured in vitro. These receptors all come from a human donor who had recovered from COVID-19.

As DNA, the CDR3 is TGTGCCAGCTCACCCGGGACTAGCGGGGGGGCCCATTACAATGAGCAGTTCTTC. Its translation: CASSPGTSGGAHYNEQFF. The J gene is TRBJ2-1, the V gene TRBV18, with 16 bases aligning to TRBD2. The trim removed 3 bases at V and 4 bases at J, leaving 6 bases unmatched. Germline values: CDR1 KGHSH, CDR2 LQKENI. The CDR3 covers 18 residues.

V and J are TRBV6-2 or TRBV6-3 and TRBJ1-1; 7 bases match TRBD1. Unmatched junction bases numbered 11, after V lost 10 bases and J lost 3 bases. Germline values: CDR1 MNHEY, CDR2 SVGEGT. The CDR3 sequence is 14 residues long. The CDR3 DNA is TGTGCCATATGCGACAGGGCCCCAGACACTGAAGCTTTCTTT. It specifies CAICDRAPDTEAFF.

This clonotype was seen a handful of times. The chain employs TRBV7-8 and TRBJ1-1; D remains ambiguous. Germline V gives CDR1 SGHVS, CDR2 FQNEAQ. The CDR3 consists of 14 residues. The V gene lost 7 bases and the J gene lost 4 bases, with 16 bases spanning the gap. CDR3 DNA sequence: TGTGCCAGCACTAACCTGCTTTCGGGCACTGAAGCTTTCTTT. Amino acids: CASTNLLSGTEAFF.

This chain uses TRBV12-3 or TRBV12-4 with TRBJ1-6; 7 bases line up with TRBD1. V lost 6 bases to trimming and J lost 2 bases; unmatched junction nucleotides: 4. CDR3 length equals 15 residues. The CDR3, as DNA: TGTGCCAGCAGACCCCAGGGGGCCTATAATTCACCCCTCCACTTT. Encoded protein: CASRPQGAYNSPLHF.

The chain carries TRBV10-3 and TRBJ1-1; 7 nucleotides agree with TRBD1. After removal of 6 bases from V and 3 bases from J, the junction contained 4 bases not matched to a gene. The germline CDR1 and CDR2 sequences are ENHRY and SYGVKD. This CDR3 contains 13 residues. CDR3 coding DNA: TGTGCCATCAGGAATACAGGGGACACTGAAGCTTTCTTT. It translates to CAIRNTGDTEAFF.

This chain joins TRBV6-1 and TRBJ2-7; D unclear. The germline V gene has CDR1 MNHNS and CDR2 SASEGT. The CDR3 totals 15 residues. Trimming removed 7 bases at V and 0 bases at J, with 16 bases between. Here the CDR3 DNA reads TGTGCCAGCAACGTTTCGACCGCCAGCTCCTACGAGCAGTACTTC. Protein: CASNVSTASSYEQYF.

The CDR3 sequence is CASSQAGTTDTQYF. CDR3 coding DNA: TGCGCCAGCAGCCAAGCGGGGACCACAGATACGCAGTATTTT. The genes are TRBV4-1 and TRBJ2-3; D possibly uses TRBD1 or TRBD2 (5 bases each). CDR1 and CDR2 (germline): MGHRA, YSYEKL. The CDR3 runs 14 residues. V was trimmed by 1 base and J by 2 bases, leaving 7 bases between them.

This clonotype appeared a few times. V usage is TRBV10-3 and J usage is TRBJ2-5, with 7 bases identical to TRBD2. The CDR3 totals 13 residues. Germline CDR1 reads ENHRY; CDR2 reads SYGVKD. Trimming at V came to 5 bases and at J to 5 bases, leaving 5 bases not matched to a gene. The CDR3, as DNA: TGTGCCATCAGTACGGCGGGGGTGGAGACCCAGTACTTC. Amino acids: CAISTAGVETQYF.

The rearrangement joins TRBV10-3 to TRBJ1-2; D not resolved. The CDR3 consists of 15 residues. The V and J ends lost 4 bases and 2 bases respectively, with 14 bases between them. Germline V gene lookup returns CDR1 ENHRY and CDR2 SYGVKD. The CDR3 loop is CAISGRQQQNYGYTF. The CDR3 DNA is TGTGCCATCAGTGGCCGGCAGCAGCAAAACTATGGCTACACCTTC.

The V gene is TRBV11-3, the J gene TRBJ2-1; 7 bases map to TRBD2. CDR1 is SGHNT and CDR2 is YENEEA in the germline V gene. The junction had 8 bases not matched to a gene; V was cut back by 1 base and J by 5 bases. This CDR3 is built from 16 residues. This CDR3 is CASSLGGGGADNEQFF. CDR3 nucleotides: TGTGCCAGCAGCTTAGGCGGCGGGGGAGCTGACAATGAGCAGTTCTTC. Full variable domain (missing parts from reference TRBV11-3 and TRBJ2-1): EAGVVQSPRYKIIEKKQPVAFWCNPISGHNTLYWYLQNLGQGPELLIRYENEEAVDDSQLPKDRFSAERLKGVDSTLKIQPAELGDSAVYLCASSLGGGGADNEQFFGPGTRLTVL.

The chain links TRBV5-1 to TRBJ1-1; no clear D gene. Germline V CDR1 and CDR2: SGHRS, YFSETQ. This CDR3 is built from 11 residues. V gave up 8 bases and J gave up 1 base, with 6 bases separating them. The CDR3 DNA reads as TGCGCCAGTTCCCAGAACACTGAAGCTTTCTTT. It codes for CASSQNTEAFF. Using reference TRBV5-1 and TRBJ1-1 for the parts outside the CDR3, the full variable domain is KAGVTQTPRYLIKTRGQQVTLSCSPISGHRSVSWYQQTPGQGLQFLFEYFSETQRNKGNFPGRFSGRQFSNSRSEMNVSTLELGDSALYLCASSQNTEAFFGQGTRLTVV.

This clonotype was counted only a few times. The rearrangement joins TRBV15 to TRBJ1-1; no clear D gene. Germline V gene sequence: CDR1 LNHNV, CDR2 YYDKDF (reference sequence). The CDR3 covers 15 residues. The V gene lost 0 bases and the J gene lost 1 base, with 9 bases spanning the gap. CDR3 region: CATSRDNRRNTEAFF. The CDR3 nucleotides are TGTGCCACCAGCAGAGATAACCGGCGGAACACTGAAGCTTTCTTT.

V is TRBV14 and J is TRBJ1-2, with a weak D call TRBD1 (5 bases). Germline V CDR1 and CDR2: SGHDN, FVKESK. With 4 bases removed from V and 6 bases from J, the gap between germline ends came to 15 bases. CDR3 length: 14 amino acids. Here the CDR3 reads CASSPLAGRHGYTF. The CDR3, as DNA: TGTGCCAGCAGCCCCTTAGCGGGGCGCCATGGCTACACCTTC. Full variable domain (rest looked up from reference TRBV14 and TRBJ1-2): EAGVTQFPSHSVIEKGQTVTLRCDPISGHDNLYWYRRVMGKEIKFLLHFVKESKQDESGMPNNRFLAERTGGTYSTLKVQPAELEDSGVYFCASSPLAGRHGYTFGSGTRLTVV.

This CDR3 reads CASRGGGAEPNTEAFF. CDR3 sequence (DNA): TGCGCCAGCAGAGGGGGGGGCGCAGAACCGAACACTGAAGCTTTCTTT. The chain has TRBV4-3 and TRBJ1-1; TRBD1 is a possible D gene (6 bases). CDR3 length: 16 amino acids. Germline V lookup: CDR1 LGHNA, CDR2 YSLEER. The ends were cut back, 6 bases at V and 1 base at J, with 18 bases in the middle.

This clonotype was observed a few times. The J gene is TRBJ2-3, the V gene TRBV20-1; 10 nucleotides line up with TRBD2. CDR1 and CDR2 (germline): DFQATT, SNEGSKA (reference sequence). The CDR3 has 13 residues. The CDR3 reads CSRAGGSTDTQYF. The CDR3 nucleotides read TGCAGCCGAGCGGGGGGGTCCACAGATACGCAGTATTTT.

A single count supports this clonotype. The chain uses TRBV20-1 and TRBJ2-5; 8 bases match TRBD2. In germline, CDR1 is DFQATT, CDR2 SNEGSKA (reference sequence). With V trimmed by 4 bases and J by 2 bases, 6 bases remained unmatched. The CDR3 is made up of 14 amino acids. CDR3 nucleotides: TGCAGTGCTAAGCTACTAGCGGAACAAGAGACCCAGTACTTC. It translates to CSAKLLAEQETQYF.

This chain connects TRBV3-1 to TRBJ1-2; D is undetermined. The germline V gene has CDR1 LGHDT and CDR2 YNNKEL (reference sequence). The length of the CDR3 is 12 residues. Trimming stripped 5 bases from V and 8 bases from J, with 12 bases between. The CDR3 region has the DNA TGTGCCAGCAGCAGGAGCGAGAGGGGCTACACCTTC. This gives the protein CASSRSERGYTF.

The rearrangement uses TRBV27 and TRBJ1-2; the D is unclear. CDR1 MNHEY and CDR2 SMNVEV come from the germline V gene (reference sequence). V lost 2 bases and J 6 bases, leaving 16 bases between the germline ends. The CDR3 has 15 residues. CDR3 region: CASSLQGSLAHGYTF. The CDR3 coding sequence is TGTGCCAGCAGTTTACAAGGGAGTCTTGCCCATGGCTACACCTTC.

This clonotype was observed a few times. CDR3 in amino acids: CASRDGGSGNTIYF. In DNA form, the CDR3 reads TGTGCCAGCAGGGACGGCGGCTCTGGAAACACCATATATTTT. The rearrangement uses TRBV2 and TRBJ1-3; D remains unclear. This CDR3 comprises 14 residues. Germline assignment: CDR1 SNHLY and CDR2 FYNNEI. With 6 bases removed from V and 0 bases from J, the gap between germline ends came to 9 bases.

CDR3 in amino acids: CASTPGYLAGGHSYEQYF. The CDR3 region has the DNA TGTGCCAGTACCCCAGGGTACCTAGCGGGGGGTCACAGCTACGAGCAGTACTTC. The chain carries TRBV19 and TRBJ2-7, with 11 nucleotides matching TRBD2. J was trimmed by 3 bases and V by 7 bases; bases with no gene match: 17. The CDR3 is made up of 18 amino acids. Germline values: CDR1 LNHDA, CDR2 SQIVND (reference sequence). Full variable domain (remainder filled in from reference TRBV19 and TRBJ2-7): DGGITQSPKYLFRKEGQNVTLSCEQNLNHDAMYWYRQDPGQGLRLIYYSQIVNDFQKGDIAEGYSVSREKKESFPLTVTSAQKNPTAFYLCASTPGYLAGGHSYEQYFGPGTRLTVT.

This clonotype was counted a few times. The rearrangement links TRBV20-1 to TRBJ2-7, with a weak D call TRBD1 (5 bases). The length of the CDR3 is 13 residues. Germline-derived CDR1 and CDR2 are DFQATT and SNEGSKA (reference sequence). Trimming cost V 2 bases and J 5 bases, with 13 bases left between them. This CDR3 reads CSARTPGIHEQYF. Written as DNA, the CDR3 is TGCAGTGCTAGAACCCCAGGGATCCACGAGCAGTACTTC.

This clonotype was recorded a few times. The chain uses TRBV10-3 and TRBJ1-5, with a possible D match to TRBD1 (5 bases). V was cut by 4 bases and J by 5 bases, with 9 bases left in between. The CDR3 runs to 13 residues. Per germline, CDR1 ENHRY and CDR2 SYGVKD. The CDR3 reads CAISATGDQPQHF. The CDR3 nucleotides are TGTGCCATCAGTGCCACGGGGGATCAGCCCCAGCATTTT.

The CDR3 here is CASRQTGGQYGYTF. CDR3 sequence (DNA): TGTGCCAGCAGGCAAACGGGGGGACAATATGGCTACACCTTC. V gene TRBV6-1 combines with J gene TRBJ1-2, with D perhaps matching TRBD1 (6 bases). CDR3 length equals 14 residues. The V end lost 6 bases, the J end lost 5 bases, and 16 bases lay between the germline ends. Germline V CDR1 and CDR2: MNHNS, SASEGT.

The chain links TRBV20-1 to TRBJ1-1; D remains unclear. CDR1 and CDR2 (germline): DFQATT, SNEGSKA (reference sequence). V lost 3 bases, J lost 4 bases, and 6 bases lay in between. There are 11 residues in the CDR3. CDR3 residues: CSARKLTEAFF. CDR3 in DNA: TGCAGTGCTAGGAAGCTCACTGAAGCTTTCTTT.

In regard to this clonotype: Without the conserved terminal phenylalanine or tryptophan, this CDR3 likely stems from a read error. V gene TRBV12-3 or TRBV12-4 combines with J gene TRBJ1-1, with unresolved D. Trimming pared 3 bases from V and 0 bases from J, leaving 8 bases between. This CDR3 region has 14 residues. The CDR3 here is CASSLRRLNTEAFS. The CDR3 bases are TGTGCCAGCAGTTTGAGACGGTTGAACACTGAAGCTTTCTCT.

The V gene is TRBV5-1, the J gene TRBJ1-6; 12 nucleotides line up with TRBD1. In germline, CDR1 is SGHRS, CDR2 YFSETQ. After removal of 0 bases from V and 4 bases from J, the junction contained 2 bases not matched to a gene. This CDR3 has 17 residues. The CDR3, as DNA: TGCGCCAGCAGCTTGGAGGGACAGGGGGCTTATAATTCACCCCTCCACTTT. It encodes CASSLEGQGAYNSPLHF.

V and J are TRBV12-3 or TRBV12-4 and TRBJ1-1; D may be TRBD1 (5 bases). CDR3 length: 12 amino acids. V was trimmed by 5 bases and J by 8 bases, leaving 12 bases between them. The CDR3 is CASSTQVSEAFF. CDR3 sequence (DNA): TGTGCCAGCAGTACACAGGTCTCAGAAGCTTTCTTT.

This clonotype was recorded once. The CDR3 DNA sequence: TGCGCCAGCAGGACTAGCGGGGCGAACACCGGGGAGCTGTTTTTT. Its translation: CASRTSGANTGELFF. The V gene is TRBV10-2, the J gene TRBJ2-2, with TRBD2 matching over 11 bases. The CDR3 extends over 15 amino acids. V was clipped by 6 bases and J by 0 bases; unmatched bases: 0. In germline, CDR1 is WSHSY, CDR2 SAAADI.

The V call is TRBV18, the J call TRBJ1-3; the D is unclear. V lost 0 bases and J 6 bases, leaving 6 bases between the germline ends. Germline values: CDR1 KGHSH, CDR2 LQKENI. This CDR3 is built from 13 residues. CDR3 protein: CASSPPRLNTIYF. CDR3 nucleotides: TGTGCCAGCTCACCACCACGACTAAACACCATATATTTT.

This chain uses TRBV19 with TRBJ2-7, with D hard to call. CDR3 size: 15 residues. CDR1 is LNHDA, CDR2 SQIVND, per germline (reference sequence). Trimming removed 6 bases from V and 3 bases from J, with 18 bases in between. The CDR3 reads CASSPILRSRYEQYF. DNA for the CDR3: TGTGCCAGTAGCCCCATCCTTCGGTCCCGCTACGAGCAGTACTTC.

This clonotype was picked up a small number of times. CDR3 bases: TGTGCCAGCAGTCGGGACAGGGGAGCAACCGGGGAGCTGTTTTTT. Protein: CASSRDRGATGELFF. The chain is built from TRBV12-3 or TRBV12-4 and TRBJ2-2; 10 positions agree with TRBD1. The CDR3 loop spans 15 amino acids. With 5 bases clipped from V and 5 bases from J, the junction kept 5 bases outside the gene matches.